Here is one T cell receptor (beta chain) with its context. The trim removed 5 bases at V and 2 bases at J, leaving 11 bases unmatched. CDR3 length equals 16 residues. The germline V gene encodes CDR1 LNHDA and CDR2 SQIVND (reference sequence). This entry is derived from a study of blood T cell repertoires in COVID-19. Study summary: The samples span acute and convalescent COVID-19 from the United States, Italy and Spain. T cells, B-cell-depleted T cells, or PBMCs provided the cDNA or gDNA that served as material.

Authors' analysis steps: Using reference gene primer amplification, nucleated cell counts were estimated. Sequencing was performed with immunoSEQ multiplex PCR; in TCRdb, only in-frame clones are kept and a portion is missing. For V, J and clone size, that table is used; D and trimming come from the DNA. Altogether some 100,000 clones are present, more than 75% being singletons, with the ten largest covering 25%. Specimen: peripheral blood. The chain joins TRBV19 to TRBJ2-7; 8 bases are a match to TRBD1. This sequence originates from a human donor in a cohort sampled during active COVID-19. As DNA, the CDR3 is TGTGCCAGTAGTGCCCCCTCCGGGACAGGTGCCTACGAGCAGTACTTC. Translation: CASSAPSGTGAYEQYF.